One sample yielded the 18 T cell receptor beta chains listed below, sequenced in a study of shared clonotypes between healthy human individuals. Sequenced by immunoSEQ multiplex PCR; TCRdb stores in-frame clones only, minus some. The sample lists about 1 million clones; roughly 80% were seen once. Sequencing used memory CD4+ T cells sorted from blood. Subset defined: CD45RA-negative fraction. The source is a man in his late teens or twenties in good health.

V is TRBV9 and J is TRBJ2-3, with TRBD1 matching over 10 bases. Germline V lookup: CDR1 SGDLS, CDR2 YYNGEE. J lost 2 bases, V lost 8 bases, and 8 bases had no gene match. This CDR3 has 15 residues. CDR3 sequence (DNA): TGTGCCAGTCGGGACAGGGGAAACCACACAGATACGCAGTATTTT. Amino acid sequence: CASRDRGNHTDTQYF.

The CDR3 region is CASSLGEGVINQPQHF. CDR3 DNA sequence: TGTGCCAGCAGTTTAGGGGAGGGGGTAATCAATCAGCCCCAGCATTTT. The chain has TRBV28 and TRBJ1-5; weak D call: TRBD1 (6 bases). The CDR3 extends over 16 amino acids. With 2 bases removed from V and 3 bases from J, the gap between germline ends came to 14 bases. The V gene's germline CDR1 is MDHEN and CDR2 SYDVKM. Complete variable domain (other parts from reference TRBV28 and TRBJ1-5): DVKVTQSSRYLVKRTGEKVFLECVQDMDHENMFWYRQDPGLGLRLIYFSYDVKMKEKGDIPEGYSVSREKKERFSLILESASTNQTSMYLCASSLGEGVINQPQHFGDGTRLSIL.

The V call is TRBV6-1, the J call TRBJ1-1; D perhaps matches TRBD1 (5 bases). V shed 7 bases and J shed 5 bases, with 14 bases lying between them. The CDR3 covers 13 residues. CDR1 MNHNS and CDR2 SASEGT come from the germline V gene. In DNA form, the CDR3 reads TGTGCCAGCACGGGACCCAGGAATACTGAAGCTTTCTTT. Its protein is CASTGPRNTEAFF.

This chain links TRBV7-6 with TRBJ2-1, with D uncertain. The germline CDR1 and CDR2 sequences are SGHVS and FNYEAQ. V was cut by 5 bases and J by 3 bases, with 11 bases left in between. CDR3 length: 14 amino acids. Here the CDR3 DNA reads TGTGCCAGCAGCGCCACAAGCCACTACAATGAGCAGTTCTTC. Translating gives CASSATSHYNEQFF.

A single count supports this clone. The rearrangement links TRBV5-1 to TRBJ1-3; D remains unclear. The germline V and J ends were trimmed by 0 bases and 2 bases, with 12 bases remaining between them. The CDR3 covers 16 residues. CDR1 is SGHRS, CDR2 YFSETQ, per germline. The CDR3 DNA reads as TGCGCCAGCAGCTTGGAGAGTTACGTTGCTGGAAACACCATATATTTT. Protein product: CASSLESYVAGNTIYF.

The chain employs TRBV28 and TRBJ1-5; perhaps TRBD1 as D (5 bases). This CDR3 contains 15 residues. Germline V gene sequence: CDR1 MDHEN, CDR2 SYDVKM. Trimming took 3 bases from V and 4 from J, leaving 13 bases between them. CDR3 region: CASSFQARGNQPQHF. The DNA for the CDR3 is TGTGCCAGCAGTTTTCAGGCGAGGGGAAATCAGCCCCAGCATTTT.

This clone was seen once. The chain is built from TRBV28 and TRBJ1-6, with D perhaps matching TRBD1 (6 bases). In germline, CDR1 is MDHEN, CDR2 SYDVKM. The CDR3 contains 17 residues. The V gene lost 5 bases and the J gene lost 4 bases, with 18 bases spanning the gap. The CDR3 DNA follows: TGTGCCAGCAGTCCTCCCTTACAGGGCTGGTATAATTCACCCCTCCACTTT. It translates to CASSPPLQGWYNSPLHF.

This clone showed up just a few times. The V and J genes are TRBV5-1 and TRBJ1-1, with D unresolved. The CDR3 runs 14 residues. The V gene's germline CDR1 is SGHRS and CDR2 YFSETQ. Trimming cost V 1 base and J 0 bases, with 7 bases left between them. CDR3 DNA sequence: TGCGCCAGCAGCTTGAACCAGATGAACACTGAAGCTTTCTTT. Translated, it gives CASSLNQMNTEAFF.

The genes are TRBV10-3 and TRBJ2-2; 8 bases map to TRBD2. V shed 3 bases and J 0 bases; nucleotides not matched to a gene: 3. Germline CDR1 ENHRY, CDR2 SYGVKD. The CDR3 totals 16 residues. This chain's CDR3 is CAISDLAGTNTGELFF. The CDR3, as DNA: TGTGCCATCAGTGACTTAGCGGGAACGAACACCGGGGAGCTGTTTTTT.

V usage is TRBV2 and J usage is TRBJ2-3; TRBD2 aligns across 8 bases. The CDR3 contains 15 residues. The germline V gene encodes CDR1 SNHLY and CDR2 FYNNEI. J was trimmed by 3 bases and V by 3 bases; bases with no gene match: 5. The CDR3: CASSDSGIGTDTQYF. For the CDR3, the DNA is TGTGCCAGCAGTGATAGCGGGATAGGGACAGATACGCAGTATTTT.

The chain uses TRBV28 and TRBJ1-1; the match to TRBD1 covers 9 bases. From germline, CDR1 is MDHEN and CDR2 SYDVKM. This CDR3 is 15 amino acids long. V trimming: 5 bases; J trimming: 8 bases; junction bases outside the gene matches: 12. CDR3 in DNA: TGTGCCAGCAGTCTCCCCCTCGGGACAGGGTTAGAAGCTTTCTTT. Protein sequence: CASSLPLGTGLEAFF. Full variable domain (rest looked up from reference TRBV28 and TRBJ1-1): DVKVTQSSRYLVKRTGEKVFLECVQDMDHENMFWYRQDPGLGLRLIYFSYDVKMKEKGDIPEGYSVSREKKERFSLILESASTNQTSMYLCASSLPLGTGLEAFFGQGTRLTVV.

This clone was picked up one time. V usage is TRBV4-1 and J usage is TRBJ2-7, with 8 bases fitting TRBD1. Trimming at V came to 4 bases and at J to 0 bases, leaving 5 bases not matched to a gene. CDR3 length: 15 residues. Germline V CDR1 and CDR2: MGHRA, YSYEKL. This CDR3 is CASSPADRDSYEQYF. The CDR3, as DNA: TGCGCCAGCAGCCCTGCGGACAGGGACTCCTACGAGCAGTACTTC.

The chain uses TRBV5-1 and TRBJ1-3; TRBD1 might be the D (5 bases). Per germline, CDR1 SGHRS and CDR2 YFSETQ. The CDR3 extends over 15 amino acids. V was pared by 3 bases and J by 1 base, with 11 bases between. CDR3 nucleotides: TGCGCCAGCAGCTCGGCAGGGTTATCTGGAAACACCATATATTTT. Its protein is CASSSAGLSGNTIYF.

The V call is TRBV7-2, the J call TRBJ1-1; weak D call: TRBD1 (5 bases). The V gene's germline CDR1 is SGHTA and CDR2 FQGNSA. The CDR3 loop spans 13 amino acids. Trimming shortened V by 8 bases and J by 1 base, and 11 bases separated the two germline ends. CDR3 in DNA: TGTGCCAGCCAGGACACACCGAACACTGAAGCTTTCTTT. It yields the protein CASQDTPNTEAFF.

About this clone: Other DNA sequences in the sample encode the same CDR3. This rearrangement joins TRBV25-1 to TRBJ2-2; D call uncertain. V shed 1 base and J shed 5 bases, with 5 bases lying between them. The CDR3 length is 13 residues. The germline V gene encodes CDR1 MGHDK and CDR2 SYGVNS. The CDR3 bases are TGTGCCAGCAGTGAATGGGGAACCGGGGAGCTGTTTTTT. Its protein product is CASSEWGTGELFF.

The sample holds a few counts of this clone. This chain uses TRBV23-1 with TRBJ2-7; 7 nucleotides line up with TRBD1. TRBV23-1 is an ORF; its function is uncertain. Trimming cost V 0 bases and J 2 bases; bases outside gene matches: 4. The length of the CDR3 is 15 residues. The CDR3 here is CASSQSDRDAYEQYF. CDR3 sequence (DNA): TGCGCCAGCAGTCAATCAGACAGGGATGCCTACGAGCAGTACTTC.

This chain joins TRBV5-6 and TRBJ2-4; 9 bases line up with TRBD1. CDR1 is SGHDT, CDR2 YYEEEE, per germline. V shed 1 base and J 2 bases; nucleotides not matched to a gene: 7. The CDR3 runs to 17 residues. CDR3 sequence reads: CASSLTGGMRPKNIQYF. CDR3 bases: TGTGCCAGCAGCTTGACAGGGGGCATGAGGCCCAAAAACATTCAGTACTTC.

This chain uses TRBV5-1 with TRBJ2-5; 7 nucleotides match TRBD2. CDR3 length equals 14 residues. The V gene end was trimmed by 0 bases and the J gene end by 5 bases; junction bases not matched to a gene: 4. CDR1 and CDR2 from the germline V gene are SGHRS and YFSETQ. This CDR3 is CASSLVAGWETQYF. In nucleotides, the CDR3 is TGCGCCAGCAGCTTGGTAGCGGGCTGGGAGACCCAGTACTTC.